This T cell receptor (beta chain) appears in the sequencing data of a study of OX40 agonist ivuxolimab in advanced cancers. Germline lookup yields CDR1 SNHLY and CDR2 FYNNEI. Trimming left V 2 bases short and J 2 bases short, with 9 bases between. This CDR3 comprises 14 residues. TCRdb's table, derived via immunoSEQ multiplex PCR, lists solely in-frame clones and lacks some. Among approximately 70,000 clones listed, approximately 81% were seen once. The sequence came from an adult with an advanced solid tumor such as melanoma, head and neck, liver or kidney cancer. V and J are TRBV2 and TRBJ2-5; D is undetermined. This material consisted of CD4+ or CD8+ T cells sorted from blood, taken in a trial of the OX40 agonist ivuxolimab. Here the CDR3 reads CASSESGIQETQYF. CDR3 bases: TGTGCCAGCAGTGAATCTGGGATACAAGAGACCCAGTACTTC.